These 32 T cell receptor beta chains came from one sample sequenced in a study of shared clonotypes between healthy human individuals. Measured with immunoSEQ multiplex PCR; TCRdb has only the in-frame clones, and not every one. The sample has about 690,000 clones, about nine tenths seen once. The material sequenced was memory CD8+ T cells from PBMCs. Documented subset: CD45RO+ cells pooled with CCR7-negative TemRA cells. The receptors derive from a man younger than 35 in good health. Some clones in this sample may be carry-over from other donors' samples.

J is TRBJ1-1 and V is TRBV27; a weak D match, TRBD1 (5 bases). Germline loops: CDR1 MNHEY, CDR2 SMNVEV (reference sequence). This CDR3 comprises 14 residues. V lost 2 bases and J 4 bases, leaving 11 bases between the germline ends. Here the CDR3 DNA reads TGTGCCAGCAGTTTAGGGGGTTTGAGCACTGAAGCTTTCTTT. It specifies CASSLGGLSTEAFF.

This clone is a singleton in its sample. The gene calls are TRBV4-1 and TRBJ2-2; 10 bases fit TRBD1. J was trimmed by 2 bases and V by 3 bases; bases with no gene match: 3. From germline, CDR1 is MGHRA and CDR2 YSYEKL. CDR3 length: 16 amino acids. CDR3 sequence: CASSHRTGGNTGELFF. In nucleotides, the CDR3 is TGCGCCAGCAGCCATCGGACAGGGGGAAACACCGGGGAGCTGTTTTTT.

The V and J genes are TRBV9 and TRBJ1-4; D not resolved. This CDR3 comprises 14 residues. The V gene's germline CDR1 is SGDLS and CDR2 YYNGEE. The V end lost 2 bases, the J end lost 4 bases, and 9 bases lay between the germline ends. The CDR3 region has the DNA TGTGCCAGCAGCGTCGGGCTGGGTAATGAAAAACTGTTTTTT. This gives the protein CASSVGLGNEKLFF.

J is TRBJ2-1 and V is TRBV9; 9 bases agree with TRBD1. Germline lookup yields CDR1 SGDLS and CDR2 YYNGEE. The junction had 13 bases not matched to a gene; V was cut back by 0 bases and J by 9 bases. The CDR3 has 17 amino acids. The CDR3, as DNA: TGTGCCAGCAGCGTAGCCCGGACAGGGGCTGTTGTTGGTGAGCAGTTCTTC. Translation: CASSVARTGAVVGEQFF. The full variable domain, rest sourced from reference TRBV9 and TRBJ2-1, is DSGVTQTPKHLITATGQRVTLRCSPRSGDLSVYWYQQSLDQGLQFLIQYYNGEERAKGNILERFSAQQFPDLHSELNLSSLELGDSALYFCASSVARTGAVVGEQFFGPGTRLTVL.

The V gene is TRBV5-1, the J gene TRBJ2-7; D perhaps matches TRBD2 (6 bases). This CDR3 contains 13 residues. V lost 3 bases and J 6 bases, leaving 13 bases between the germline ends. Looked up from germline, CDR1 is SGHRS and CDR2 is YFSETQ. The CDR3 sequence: CASSYSGAGEQYF. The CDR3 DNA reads TGCGCCAGCAGCTACTCGGGAGCCGGCGAGCAGTACTTC.

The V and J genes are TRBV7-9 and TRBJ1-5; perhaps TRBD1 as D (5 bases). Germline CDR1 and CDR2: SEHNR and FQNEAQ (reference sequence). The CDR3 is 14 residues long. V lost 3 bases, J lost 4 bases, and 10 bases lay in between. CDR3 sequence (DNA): TGTGCCAGCAGCTTCGGAGGGGTAAATCAGCCCCAGCATTTT. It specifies CASSFGGVNQPQHF. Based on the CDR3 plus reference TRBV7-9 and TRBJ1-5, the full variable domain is DTGVSQNPRHKITKRGQNVTFRCDPISEHNRLYWYRQTLGQGPEFLTYFQNEAQLEKSRLLSDRFSAERPKGSFSTLEIQRTEQGDSAMYLCASSFGGVNQPQHFGDGTRLSIL.

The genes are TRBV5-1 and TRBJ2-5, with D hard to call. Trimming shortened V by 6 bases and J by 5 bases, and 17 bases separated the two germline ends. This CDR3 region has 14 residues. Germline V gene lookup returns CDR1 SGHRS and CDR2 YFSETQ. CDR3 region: CASTEPLLGETQYF. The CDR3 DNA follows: TGCGCCAGCACTGAACCATTGTTAGGGGAGACCCAGTACTTC.

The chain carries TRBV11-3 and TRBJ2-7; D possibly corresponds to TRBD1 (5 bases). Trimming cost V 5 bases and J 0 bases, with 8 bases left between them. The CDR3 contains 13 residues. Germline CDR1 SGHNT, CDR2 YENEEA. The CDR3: CASSPTDSYEQYF. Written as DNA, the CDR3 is TGTGCCAGCAGCCCGACAGACTCCTACGAGCAGTACTTC.

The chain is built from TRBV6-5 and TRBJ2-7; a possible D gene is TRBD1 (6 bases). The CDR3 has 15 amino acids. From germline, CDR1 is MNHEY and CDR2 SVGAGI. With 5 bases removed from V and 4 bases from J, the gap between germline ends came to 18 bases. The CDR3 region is CASSTLNRVLYEQYF. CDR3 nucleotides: TGTGCCAGCAGTACCCTGAACAGGGTTCTTTACGAGCAGTACTTC.

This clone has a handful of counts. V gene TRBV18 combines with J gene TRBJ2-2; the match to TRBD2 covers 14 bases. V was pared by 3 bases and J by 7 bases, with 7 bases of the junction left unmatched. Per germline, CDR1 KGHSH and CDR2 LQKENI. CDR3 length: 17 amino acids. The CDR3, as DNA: TGTGCCAGCTCACCCCAGGGACTAGCGGGAGCCAGCGGGGAGCTGTTTTTT. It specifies CASSPQGLAGASGELFF.

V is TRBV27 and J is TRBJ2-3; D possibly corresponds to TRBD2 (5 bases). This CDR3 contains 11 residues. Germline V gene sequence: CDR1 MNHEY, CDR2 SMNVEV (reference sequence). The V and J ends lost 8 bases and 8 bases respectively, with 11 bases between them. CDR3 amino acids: CASRVEGTQYF. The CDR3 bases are TGTGCCAGCCGTGTAGAGGGTACGCAGTATTTT.

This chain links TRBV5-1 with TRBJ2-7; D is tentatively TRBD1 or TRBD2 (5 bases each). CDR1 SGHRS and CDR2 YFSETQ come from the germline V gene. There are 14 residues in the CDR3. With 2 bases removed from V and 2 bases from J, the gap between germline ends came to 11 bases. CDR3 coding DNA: TGCGCCAGCAGCTTCCGGGGCACGGCCTACGAGCAGTACTTC. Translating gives CASSFRGTAYEQYF.

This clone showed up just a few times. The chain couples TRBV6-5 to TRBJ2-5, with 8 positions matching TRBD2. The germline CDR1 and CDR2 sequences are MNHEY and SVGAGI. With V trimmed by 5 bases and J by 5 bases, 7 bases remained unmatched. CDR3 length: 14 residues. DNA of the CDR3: TGTGCCAGCAGTCCCTCGCCGGGGGGGGAGACCCAGTACTTC. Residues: CASSPSPGGETQYF.

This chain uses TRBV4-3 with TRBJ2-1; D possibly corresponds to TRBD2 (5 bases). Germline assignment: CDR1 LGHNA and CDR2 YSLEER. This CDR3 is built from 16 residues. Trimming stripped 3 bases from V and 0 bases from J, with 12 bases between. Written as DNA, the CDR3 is TGCGCCAGCAGCCAGGAGGTCCCCAGCTCCTACAATGAGCAGTTCTTC. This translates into CASSQEVPSSYNEQFF.

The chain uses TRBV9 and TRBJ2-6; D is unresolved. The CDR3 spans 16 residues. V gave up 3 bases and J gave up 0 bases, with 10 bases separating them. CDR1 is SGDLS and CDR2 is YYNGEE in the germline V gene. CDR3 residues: CASSAPTDSGANVLTF. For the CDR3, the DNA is TGTGCCAGCAGCGCCCCGACGGACTCTGGGGCCAACGTCCTGACTTTC.

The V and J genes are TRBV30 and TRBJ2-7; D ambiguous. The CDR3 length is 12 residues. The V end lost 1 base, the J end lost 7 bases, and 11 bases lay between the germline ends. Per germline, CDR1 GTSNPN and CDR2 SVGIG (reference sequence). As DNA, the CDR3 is TGTGCCTGGAGTGCCCAACGATGGGAGCAGTACTTC. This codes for CAWSAQRWEQYF.

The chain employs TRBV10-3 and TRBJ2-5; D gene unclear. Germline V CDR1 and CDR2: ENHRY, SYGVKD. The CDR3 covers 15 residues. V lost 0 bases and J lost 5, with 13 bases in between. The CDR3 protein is CAISESSGFGETQYF. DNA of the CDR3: TGTGCCATCAGTGAGTCGAGTGGGTTTGGGGAGACCCAGTACTTC.

This chain's CDR3 is CASSFILLPRELFF. CDR3 DNA: TGTGCCAGCAGCTTTATCCTGCTTCCCCGGGAGCTGTTTTTT. The genes are TRBV5-6 and TRBJ2-2; no clear D gene. There are 14 residues in the CDR3. Germline loops: CDR1 SGHDT, CDR2 YYEEEE. V shed 2 bases and J shed 9 bases, with 14 bases lying between them.

CDR3 in amino acids: CASSQLAVSTDTQYF. CDR3 in DNA: TGTGCCAGCAGTCAACTAGCGGTTAGCACAGATACGCAGTATTTT. The chain has TRBV2 and TRBJ2-3; TRBD2 matches 8 bases. Trimming took 5 bases from V and 0 from J; bases not matched to a gene: 4. This CDR3 has 15 amino acids. Germline V gives CDR1 SNHLY, CDR2 FYNNEI. The full variable domain, with the rest looked up from reference TRBV2 and TRBJ2-3, is EPEVTQTPSHQVTQMGQEVILRCVPISNHLYFYWYRQILGQKVEFLVSFYNNEISEKSEIFDDQFSVERPDGSNFTLKIRSTKLEDSAMYFCASSQLAVSTDTQYFGPGTRLTVL.

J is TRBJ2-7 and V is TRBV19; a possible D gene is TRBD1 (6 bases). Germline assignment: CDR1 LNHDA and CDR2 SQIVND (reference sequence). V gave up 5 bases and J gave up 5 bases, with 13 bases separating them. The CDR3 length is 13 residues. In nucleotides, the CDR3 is TGTGCCAGTAGTTACAGGGAACGCGACGAGCAGTACTTC. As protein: CASSYRERDEQYF.

CDR3 in amino acids: CASSPPLAGGLLLAGELFF. In nucleotides, the CDR3 is TGTGCCAGCAGCCCCCCCCTGGCAGGGGGGCTATTACTCGCCGGGGAGCTGTTTTTT. This rearrangement joins TRBV7-8 to TRBJ2-2, with a tentative D call TRBD1 (7 bases). V was pared by 5 bases and J by 6 bases, with 28 bases between. The germline V gene encodes CDR1 SGHVS and CDR2 FQNEAQ. The CDR3 spans 19 residues.

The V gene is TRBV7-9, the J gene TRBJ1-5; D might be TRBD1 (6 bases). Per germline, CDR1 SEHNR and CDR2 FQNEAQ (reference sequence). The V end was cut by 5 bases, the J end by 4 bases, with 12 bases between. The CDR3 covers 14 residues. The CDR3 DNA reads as TGTGCCAGCAGCCCTCAAGGGGGTAATCAGCCCCAGCATTTT. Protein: CASSPQGGNQPQHF. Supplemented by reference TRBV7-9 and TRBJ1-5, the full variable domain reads DTGVSQNPRHKITKRGQNVTFRCDPISEHNRLYWYRQTLGQGPEFLTYFQNEAQLEKSRLLSDRFSAERPKGSFSTLEIQRTEQGDSAMYLCASSPQGGNQPQHFGDGTRLSIL.

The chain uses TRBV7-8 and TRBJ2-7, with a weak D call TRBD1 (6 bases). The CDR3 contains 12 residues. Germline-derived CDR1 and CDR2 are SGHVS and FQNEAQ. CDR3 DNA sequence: TGTGCGGTCCAGAACAGGGAGAGGGAGCAGTACTTC. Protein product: CAVQNREREQYF.

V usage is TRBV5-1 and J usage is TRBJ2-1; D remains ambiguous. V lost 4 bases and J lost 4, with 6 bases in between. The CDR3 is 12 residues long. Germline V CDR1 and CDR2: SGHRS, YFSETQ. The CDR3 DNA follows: TGCGCCAGCAGCCCCCTTTACAATGAGCAGTTCTTC. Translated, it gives CASSPLYNEQFF. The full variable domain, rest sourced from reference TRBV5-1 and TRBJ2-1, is KAGVTQTPRYLIKTRGQQVTLSCSPISGHRSVSWYQQTPGQGLQFLFEYFSETQRNKGNFPGRFSGRQFSNSRSEMNVSTLELGDSALYLCASSPLYNEQFFGPGTRLTVL.

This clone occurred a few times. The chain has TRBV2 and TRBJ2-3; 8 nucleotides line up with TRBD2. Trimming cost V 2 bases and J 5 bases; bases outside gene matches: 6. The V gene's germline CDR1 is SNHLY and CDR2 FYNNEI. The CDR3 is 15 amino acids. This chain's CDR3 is CASSEPGAGGDTQYF. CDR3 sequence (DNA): TGTGCCAGCAGTGAACCGGGGGCGGGGGGAGATACGCAGTATTTT. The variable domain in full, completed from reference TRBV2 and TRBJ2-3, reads EPEVTQTPSHQVTQMGQEVILRCVPISNHLYFYWYRQILGQKVEFLVSFYNNEISEKSEIFDDQFSVERPDGSNFTLKIRSTKLEDSAMYFCASSEPGAGGDTQYFGPGTRLTVL.

The CDR3 loop reads CASSEPGGTYEQYF. CDR3 nucleotides: TGTGCCAGCAGTGAACCAGGCGGAACCTACGAGCAGTACTTC. This sequence joins TRBV6-1 and TRBJ2-7; D is undetermined. V lost 2 bases, J lost 2 bases, and 10 bases lay in between. CDR3 length: 14 residues. From germline, CDR1 is MNHNS and CDR2 SASEGT.

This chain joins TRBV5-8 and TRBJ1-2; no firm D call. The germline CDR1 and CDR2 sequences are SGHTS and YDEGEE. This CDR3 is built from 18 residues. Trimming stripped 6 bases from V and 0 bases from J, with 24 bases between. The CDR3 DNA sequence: TGTGCCAGCAACCCGCGGAAGGGCAGGACTAAAGCTAACTATGGCTACACCTTC. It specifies CASNPRKGRTKANYGYTF.

CDR3 nucleotides: TGTGCCAGCAGCTTCCGAATGGTCGGCTACTACGAGCAGTACTTC. It codes for CASSFRMVGYYEQYF. This sequence joins TRBV5-5 and TRBJ2-7; D is unclear. Trimming stripped 2 bases from V and 3 bases from J, with 15 bases between. The CDR3 extends over 15 amino acids. Per the germline V gene, CDR1 is SGHKS and CDR2 is YYEKEE (reference sequence).

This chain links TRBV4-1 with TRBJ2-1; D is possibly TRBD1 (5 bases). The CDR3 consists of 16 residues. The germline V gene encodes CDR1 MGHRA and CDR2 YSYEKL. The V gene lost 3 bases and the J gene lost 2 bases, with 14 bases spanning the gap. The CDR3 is CASSQVGDWTYNEQFF. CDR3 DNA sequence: TGCGCCAGCAGCCAGGTAGGGGATTGGACCTACAATGAGCAGTTCTTC.

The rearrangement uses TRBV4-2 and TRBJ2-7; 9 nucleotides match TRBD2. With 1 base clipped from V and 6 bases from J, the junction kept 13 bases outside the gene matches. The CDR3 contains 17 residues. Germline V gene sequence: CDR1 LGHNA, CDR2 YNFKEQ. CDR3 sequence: CASSQVDGGRAYPEQYF. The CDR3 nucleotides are TGTGCCAGCAGCCAAGTCGATGGCGGGAGGGCCTATCCCGAGCAGTACTTC.

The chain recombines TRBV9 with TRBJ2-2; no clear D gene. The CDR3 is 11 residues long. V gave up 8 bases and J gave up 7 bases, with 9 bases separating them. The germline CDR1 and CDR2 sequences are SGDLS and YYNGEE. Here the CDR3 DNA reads TGTGCCAGTGGGCAAGTCGGGGAGCTGTTTTTT. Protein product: CASGQVGELFF.

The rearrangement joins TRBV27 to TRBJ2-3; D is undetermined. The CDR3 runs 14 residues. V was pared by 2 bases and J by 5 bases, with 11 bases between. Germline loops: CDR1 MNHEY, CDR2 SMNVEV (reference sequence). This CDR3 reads CASSLIRSVDTQYF. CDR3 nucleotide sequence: TGTGCCAGCAGTTTAATCCGAAGTGTAGATACGCAGTATTTT.